The 10 T cell receptor delta chains presented below share a single source sample, sequenced in a study of Vγ9Vδ2 T cells in congenital toxoplasmosis. Template-switch reverse transcription used TRGC- and TRDC-specific primers together in a single tube. The TRGC primer design covered both constant genes, TRGC1 and TRGC2. TCRdb re-processed the reads via CATT. The repertoire consists of around 220 delta-chain clones, with roughly a tenth occurring once and the leading ten covering approximately 82%. Sequencing used gamma-delta T cells from blood. These receptors came from a child under 10 years old born to a mother with Toxoplasma gondii infection during pregnancy, either congenitally infected or uninfected (not recorded which).

Concerning this clone itself: The protein TCRdb gives is from a much larger clone and does not agree with this DNA's translation at residue 3, likely a read error; the protein shown here comes from the DNA. The rearrangement uses TRDV2 and TRDJ3; 10 nucleotides line up with TRDD3. CDR3 length equals 19 residues. Per germline, CDR1 GEAIGNYY and CDR2 EKD. DNA for the CDR3: TGTGCCCGTGACCCCGTACTGGGGGATTCCTCCTGGGACACCCGACAGATGTTTTTC. This translates into CARDPVLGDSSWDTRQMFF.

The sample holds a few counts of this clone. This likely stems from a read error, as it lies one base from a far larger clone. The V call is TRDV2, the J call TRDJ2; TRDD3 matches at 7 bases. Germline loops: CDR1 GEAIGNYY, CDR2 EKD. This CDR3 is built from 13 residues. The CDR3 sequence: CACDTWGTTQLFF. For the CDR3, the DNA is TGTGCCTGTGACACCTGGGGGACAACACAACTCTTCTTT.

In its sample, this clone was seen a few times. A read error likely explains why the TCRdb protein, taken from a much larger clone, differs from this DNA's translation at residue 7; the protein shown is translated from the DNA. The chain carries TRDV2 and TRDJ3; D perhaps matches TRDD3 (5 bases). This CDR3 contains 19 residues. Trimming took 0 bases from V and 0 from J, leaving 14 bases between them. Germline assignment: CDR1 GEAIGNYY and CDR2 EKD. CDR3 in amino acids: CACDTGEIQGSWDTRQMFF. The DNA of the CDR3 is TGTGCCTGTGACACCGGGGAGATACAGGGCTCCTGGGACACCCGACAGATGTTTTTC.

Points on this clone: The protein TCRdb lists belongs to a much larger clone and differs from this DNA's translation at residue 8, which points to a read error; the protein shown is made from the DNA. The rearrangement joins TRDV2 to TRDJ3, with D uncertain. Germline values: CDR1 GEAIGNYY, CDR2 EKD. This CDR3 spans 16 amino acids. Trimming left V 3 bases short and J 2 bases short, with 10 bases between. The CDR3 reads CACDAGPPWDTRQMFF. The CDR3 DNA reads as TGTGCCTGTGACGCAGGCCCTCCCTGGGACACCCGACAGATGTTTTTC.

With respect to this clone: TCRdb assigns this DNA the protein of a much larger clone, which departs from its translation at residue 13; this likely reflects a read error, and the protein shown comes from translating the DNA. The chain employs TRDV2 and TRDJ3, with 12 bases aligning to TRDD3. Germline V gene lookup returns CDR1 GEAIGNYY and CDR2 EKD. CDR3 length: 19 amino acids. Here the CDR3 reads CACDSWGIRSSWNTRQMFF. The CDR3 DNA reads as TGTGCCTGTGACAGCTGGGGGATACGTAGCTCCTGGAACACCCGACAGATGTTTTTC.

This clone turned up a few times. The chain carries TRAV29/DV5 and TRDJ3, with 9 bases that match TRDD3. Germline V gene lookup returns CDR1 NSMFDY and CDR2 ISSIKDK. The trim removed 0 bases at V and 0 bases at J, leaving 4 bases unmatched. CDR3 length: 18 residues. The CDR3 DNA sequence: TGTGCAGCAAGCGGGGGGATACAGGGCTCCTGGGACACCCGACAGATGTTTTTC. It codes for CAASGGIQGSWDTRQMFF.

A note on this clone: TCRdb's protein, taken from a much larger clone, differs from this DNA's translation at residue 12, likely owing to a read error; the protein displayed comes from the DNA. J is TRDJ1 and V is TRDV1, with 9 positions matching TRDD3. Trimming cost V 4 bases and J 2 bases; bases outside gene matches: 26. This CDR3 is built from 22 residues. The germline V gene encodes CDR1 TSWWSYY and CDR2 QGS. The chain's CDR3 is CALGAQEPLPCIAGDTTDKLIF. CDR3 nucleotide sequence: TGTGCTCTTGGGGCACAAGAACCGCTTCCCTGTATTGCGGGGGATACTACCGATAAACTCATCTTT.

A remark on this clone: A far larger clone is one base from this, pointing to a likely read error. Other DNA sequences in the sample encode the same CDR3. This rearrangement joins TRDV2 to TRDJ3; perhaps TRDD3 as D (6 bases). V shed 2 bases and J shed 0 bases, with 16 bases lying between them. The CDR3 is 19 residues long. Germline CDR1 and CDR2: GEAIGNYY and EKD. The CDR3 bases are TGTGCCTGTGACAGCTGGGGAATACGTAGCTCCTGGGACACCCGACAGATGTTTTTC. This encodes CACDSWGIRSSWDTRQMFF.

As to this clone: TCRdb's protein for this DNA is that of a much larger clone and differs from the translation at residue 13, likely a read error; the protein shown is the DNA translation. This rearrangement joins TRDV1 to TRDJ1; 9 bases are shared with TRDD3. The V segment lost 4 bases and the J segment 2 bases; nucleotides outside the gene matches: 26. Germline V gene lookup returns CDR1 TSWWSYY and CDR2 QGS. The CDR3 is 22 amino acids. Here the CDR3 DNA reads TGTGCTCTTGGGGCACAAGAACCGCTTCCCTGTACTACGGGGGATACTACCGATAAACTCATCTTT. It specifies CALGAQEPLPCTTGDTTDKLIF.

This clone rates as hyperexpanded (1% or more). Other DNA sequences in this sample translate to the same CDR3. V and J are TRDV2 and TRDJ3, with D hard to call. This CDR3 spans 16 amino acids. The germline gives CDR1 GEAIGNYY, CDR2 EKD. With 3 bases removed from V and 3 bases from J, the gap between germline ends came to 11 bases. In DNA form, the CDR3 reads TGTGCCTGTGACGCAGGCCCTCTCTGGGACACCCGACAGATGTTTTTC. This encodes CACDAGPLWDTRQMFF.